This T cell receptor beta chain was captured by sequencing in a study of cytomegalovirus exposure and HLA in healthy donors. General study points: A later analysis found most CMV-associated TCR beta chains apparently HLA-restricted. Common viral pathogens seemed, in a later analysis, to connect with several of the most significant clusters. Segments of the TCR beta V type were, in most cases, productive about 87% or about 30% of the time in an earlier analysis.

PCR involved 60 Vbeta and 13 Jbeta primers. The protocol was immunoSEQ multiplex PCR, while the TCRdb copy is restricted to in-frame clones and leaves out a portion. Of about 160,000 clones in the sample, 80% were seen once. As to this clone: As yet, its antigen is unknown.

Germline V CDR1 and CDR2: LNHDA, SQIVND (reference sequence). The CDR3 sequence is 14 residues long. With 6 bases clipped from V and 6 bases from J, the junction kept 8 bases outside the gene matches. Each of the donors was a healthy bone marrow donor. The chain has TRBV19 and TRBJ1-1; 9 bases map to TRBD1. The source material was PBMCs. The TCR originated in a young man in good health and CMV-seropositive. As DNA, the CDR3 is TGTGCCAGTAGCACCCGGGACAGGGAAGCTGAAGCTTTCTTT. This gives the protein CASSTRDREAEAFF.